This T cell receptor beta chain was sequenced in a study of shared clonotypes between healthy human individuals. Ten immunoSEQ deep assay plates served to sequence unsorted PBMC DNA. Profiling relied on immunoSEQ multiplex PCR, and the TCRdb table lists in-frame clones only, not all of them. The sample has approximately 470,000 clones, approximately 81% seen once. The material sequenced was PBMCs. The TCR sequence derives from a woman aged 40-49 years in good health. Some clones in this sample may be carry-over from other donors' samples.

The CDR3 protein is CASSLGTGGNEKLFF. In nucleotides, the CDR3 is TGTGCCAGCAGCCTAGGGACAGGCGGGAATGAAAAACTGTTTTTT. The rearrangement links TRBV7-3 to TRBJ1-4, with 8 positions matching TRBD1. CDR3 size: 15 residues. V shed 5 bases, J shed 5 bases, and the junction held 7 bases outside the gene matches. Germline CDR1 SGHTA, CDR2 FQGTGA.